These T cell receptor beta chains were read from a single sample in a study of blood T cell repertoires in COVID-19. Libraries were prepared by immunoSEQ multiplex PCR; TCRdb keeps only in-frame clonotypes and omits some of them. The sample yields about 190,000 clones, around 80% seen once. Sequences were obtained from peripheral blood. The source of these receptors is a woman of 80 years or more with active or convalescent COVID-19. Both conserved end residues are part of each CDR3. D genes are given only for firm matches. Expanded clones are given a class, and other clones once, few, many or no size at all.

j_call | clone_size | v_call | d_call | cdr3_aa | cdr3_nt
TRBJ2-2 | . | TRBV5-4 | TRBD1 | CASSLAGQGTGELFF | TGTGCCAGCAGCTTGGCGGGACAGGGCACCGGGGAGCTGTTTTTT
TRBJ2-7 | . | TRBV3-1/TRBV3-2 | . | CASSQALSPGSPSYEQYF | TGTGCCAGCAGCCAAGCCCTCTCCCCGGGGTCCCCCTCCTACGAGCAGTACTTC
TRBJ1-2 | few | TRBV2 | TRBD1 | CAAKPDRDYGYTF | TGTGCCGCAAAACCCGACAGGGACTATGGCTACACCTTC
TRBJ1-2 | . | TRBV19 | . | CASSRTLRVRNNYGYTF | TGTGCCAGTAGTAGAACCCTTCGGGTCCGGAATAACTATGGCTACACCTTC
TRBJ2-5 | . | TRBV5-1 | . | CASSLTGGGGETQYF | TGCGCCAGCAGCTTGACGGGCGGGGGCGGTGAGACCCAGTACTTC
TRBJ1-1 | . | TRBV12-3/TRBV12-4 | . | CASGTGVNTEAFF | TGTGCCAGCGGGACGGGGGTGAACACTGAAGCTTTCTTT
TRBJ2-7 | . | TRBV27 | . | CASSLLRAGAPSYEQYF | TGTGCCAGCAGTTTATTGAGGGCGGGGGCCCCCTCCTACGAGCAGTACTTC
TRBJ1-2 | once | TRBV5-1 | . | CASSSGQTFDYGYTF | TGCGCCAGCAGCTCTGGACAGACCTTTGACTATGGCTACACCTTC
TRBJ2-1 | . | TRBV9 | TRBD1 | CASSGTSGTGGRNEQFF | TGTGCCAGCAGCGGAACTTCCGGGACAGGGGGCCGAAATGAGCAGTTCTTC
TRBJ1-1 | . | TRBV18 | . | CASSPPNGGDTEAFF | TGTGCCAGCTCACCACCGAACGGCGGGGACACTGAAGCTTTCTTT
TRBJ1-1 | . | TRBV12-3/TRBV12-4 | . | CASKVLRNTEAFF | TGTGCCAGCAAAGTCCTACGGAACACTGAAGCTTTCTTT
TRBJ1-5 | . | TRBV27 | . | CASRSWSDNQPQHF | TGTGCCAGCAGGAGTTGGAGCGACAATCAGCCCCAGCATTTT
TRBJ1-1 | . | TRBV7-9 | . | CASSSQNTEAFF | TGTGCCAGCAGCTCCCAGAACACTGAAGCTTTCTTT
TRBJ1-2 | . | TRBV14 | . | CASSHQGKGDYGYTF | TGTGCCAGCAGCCATCAGGGGAAGGGGGACTATGGCTACACCTTC
TRBJ1-6 | many | TRBV7-8 | . | CASSTTGYSPLHF | TGTGCCAGCAGCACTACAGGTTATTCACCCCTCCACTTT
TRBJ2-1 | . | TRBV4-3 | . | CASSQGPSGGNEQFF | TGCGCCAGCAGCCAAGGGCCCAGTGGCGGCAATGAGCAGTTCTTC
TRBJ2-3 | once | TRBV4-3 | TRBD2 | CASSQARGGGAPDTQYF | TGCGCCAGCAGCCAAGCGAGGGGCGGGGGGGCCCCAGATACGCAGTATTTT
TRBJ2-1 | . | TRBV29-1 | TRBD2 | CSAVEAGNEQFF | TGCAGCGCCGTCGAAGCGGGGAATGAGCAGTTCTTC
TRBJ2-2 | . | TRBV9 | . | CASSETSNTGELFF | TGTGCCAGCAGCGAAACATCCAACACCGGGGAGCTGTTTTTT